Following are 32 T cell receptor beta chains from one sample sequenced in a study of T cell repertoires in cytomegalovirus infection. TCRdb itself ran the reads through MiXCR, one entry per CDR3 protein. The sample records 680,000 or so distinct CDR3 sequences, 35% being singletons. The specimen was PBMCs. The receptors come from a human donor in good health (CMV status not recorded). Some clones in this sample may be carry-over from other donors' samples.

This clonotype appeared a few times. The V call is TRBV7-8, the J call TRBJ1-2; no reliable D call. Germline assignment: CDR1 SGHVS and CDR2 FQNEAQ. V lost 1 base, J lost 8 bases, and 11 bases lay in between. The CDR3 has 13 amino acids. The CDR3 loop is CASSLGHSLGYTF. CDR3 coding DNA: TGTGCCAGCAGCTTAGGGCACAGCCTGGGCTACACCTTC.

This clonotype was observed many times. J is TRBJ1-1 and V is TRBV7-2; 8 positions agree with TRBD1. The CDR3 consists of 15 residues. V gave up 5 bases and J gave up 4 bases; unmatched junction bases: 9. Germline-derived CDR1 and CDR2 are SGHTA and FQGNSA. CDR3 amino acids: CASSISGQVTTEAFF. The CDR3 nucleotides read TGTGCCAGCAGCATATCGGGACAGGTCACCACTGAAGCTTTCTTT.

This clonotype has just a few counts. This chain uses TRBV11-2 with TRBJ1-5; 7 nucleotides match TRBD1. Germline lookup yields CDR1 SGHAT and CDR2 FQNNGV. V trimming: 5 bases; J trimming: 2 bases; junction bases outside the gene matches: 12. The length of the CDR3 is 17 residues. CDR3 coding DNA: TGTGCCAGCAGCCCGGGTCCGAGGGGGCCGGGCAATCAGCCCCAGCATTTT. It encodes CASSPGPRGPGNQPQHF.

A note on this clonotype: Mismatch with germline at one junction end may stem from a read error. This rearrangement joins TRBV4-1 to TRBJ1-3, with no clear D. In germline, CDR1 is MGHRA, CDR2 YSYEKL. There are 15 residues in the CDR3. Here the CDR3 reads CASSQEDVSGNTIYF. The CDR3 DNA is TGTGCCAGCAGCCAAGAAGACGTTTCTGGAAACACCATATATTTT.

The chain uses TRBV7-2 and TRBJ2-3; D possibly corresponds to TRBD2 (6 bases). Germline values: CDR1 SGHTA, CDR2 FQGNSA. With 4 bases removed from V and 8 bases from J, the gap between germline ends came to 22 bases. The CDR3 covers 16 residues. The CDR3 protein is CASSSSAGLGPGTQYF. The CDR3 region has the DNA TGTGCCAGCAGCTCCAGCGCGGGACTGGGGCCGGGTACGCAGTATTTT.

This chain uses TRBV28 with TRBJ1-2; TRBD1 aligns across 8 bases. CDR3 length: 13 amino acids. The V gene end was trimmed by 6 bases and the J gene end by 8 bases; junction bases not matched to a gene: 8. CDR1 and CDR2 from the germline V gene are MDHEN and SYDVKM. Written as DNA, the CDR3 is TGTGCCAGCAGCCAAAGCCGGGACAGGGGCTACACCTTC. Protein: CASSQSRDRGYTF.

The V and J genes are TRBV20-1 and TRBJ2-3; D ambiguous. Trimming cost V 1 base and J 9 bases, with 17 bases left between them. CDR1 is DFQATT, CDR2 SNEGSKA, per germline (reference sequence). This CDR3 is 14 amino acids long. The CDR3 bases are TGCAGTGCTAGAGCTGTTGGGTCTAGACGGACGCAGTATTTT. Residues: CSARAVGSRRTQYF.

The V and J genes are TRBV15 and TRBJ2-7; D remains unclear. This CDR3 region has 15 residues. V lost 0 bases to trimming and J lost 0 bases, with 9 bases between them. Germline loops: CDR1 LNHNV, CDR2 YYDKDF (reference sequence). The DNA of the CDR3 is TGTGCCACCAGCAGAGACATTGGCGGCTCCTACGAGCAGTACTTC. It codes for CATSRDIGGSYEQYF.

The chain links TRBV12-3 or TRBV12-4 to TRBJ1-1; no clear D. V lost 0 bases and J lost 8, with 10 bases in between. The CDR3 has 13 amino acids. Written as DNA, the CDR3 is TGTGCCAGCAGTTTAGCCGGGCAGGAGGAAGCTTTCTTT. It specifies CASSLAGQEEAFF.

This sequence joins TRBV20-1 and TRBJ2-3; D is undetermined. CDR3 length equals 15 residues. The ends were cut back, 0 bases at V and 0 bases at J, with 10 bases in the middle. Germline loops: CDR1 DFQATT, CDR2 SNEGSKA (reference sequence). Written as DNA, the CDR3 is TGCAGTGCTAGAGATTATCAGGCCAGCACAGATACGCAGTATTTT. Protein sequence: CSARDYQASTDTQYF.

The count of this clonotype is one. CDR3 sequence (DNA): TGTGCCAGCATCTCGGCTGGGGCTCGCGAGCAGTACTTC. This sequence encodes CASISAGAREQYF. The chain couples TRBV27 to TRBJ2-7, with D possibly matching TRBD1 (5 bases). Germline assignment: CDR1 MNHEY and CDR2 SMNVEV (reference sequence). Trimming stripped 7 bases from V and 6 bases from J, with 16 bases between. This CDR3 has 13 residues.

The rearrangement links TRBV28 to TRBJ1-1; TRBD1 might be the D (5 bases). The CDR3 sequence is 14 residues long. The germline V and J ends were trimmed by 6 bases and 1 base, with 12 bases remaining between them. Germline CDR1 is MDHEN and CDR2 is SYDVKM. The CDR3 coding sequence is TGTGCCAGCAGACCAATCGGACAGAACACTGAAGCTTTCTTT. This gives the protein CASRPIGQNTEAFF.

The J gene is TRBJ2-7, the V gene TRBV2; TRBD2 might be the D (6 bases). Trimming pared 6 bases from V and 2 bases from J, leaving 14 bases between. Germline CDR1 SNHLY, CDR2 FYNNEI. This CDR3 is 14 amino acids long. As DNA, the CDR3 is TGTGCCAGCAGGAGGGCGGGATCAACCTACGAGCAGTACTTC. Encoded protein: CASRRAGSTYEQYF.

The chain combines TRBV7-2 with TRBJ1-5; 8 nucleotides align to TRBD1. Germline lookup yields CDR1 SGHTA and CDR2 FQGNSA. V was clipped by 4 bases and J by 6 bases; unmatched bases: 2. CDR3 length equals 13 residues. This CDR3 is CASSWDRSQPQHF. CDR3 sequence (DNA): TGTGCCAGCAGCTGGGACAGGTCTCAGCCCCAGCATTTT.

A few counts support this clonotype. This may come from a read error, since a much larger clone is one base off. The J gene is TRBJ1-1, the V gene TRBV12-3 or TRBV12-4; no clear D. This CDR3 comprises 11 residues. V was cut by 6 bases and J by 1 base, with 3 bases left in between. The CDR3 protein is CASRPNTEAFF. The CDR3 DNA sequence: TGTGCCAGCAGACCGAACACTGAAGCTTTCTTT.

This clonotype was counted many times. DNA of the CDR3: TGTGCCAGCAGCTTTAAGTGGAAAGATGAGACCCAGTACTTC. The encoded protein is CASSFKWKDETQYF. The rearrangement links TRBV7-2 to TRBJ2-5; D ambiguous. V shed 3 bases and J shed 5 bases, with 13 bases lying between them. CDR1 is SGHTA, CDR2 FQGNSA, per germline. The CDR3 extends over 14 amino acids.

There are a few counts of this clonotype. The CDR3 coding sequence is TGTGCCTGGGGGACAGGGGTAACAGATACGCAGTATTTT. It codes for CAWGTGVTDTQYF. This chain links TRBV30 with TRBJ2-3; the match to TRBD1 covers 10 bases. V gave up 5 bases and J gave up 3 bases; unmatched junction bases: 2. The germline CDR1 and CDR2 sequences are GTSNPN and SVGIG (reference sequence). This CDR3 is 13 amino acids long.

In its sample, this clonotype was seen a few times. The chain is built from TRBV12-3 or TRBV12-4 and TRBJ2-1, with 8 bases fitting TRBD2. CDR3 length: 15 amino acids. The ends lost 5 bases at V and 3 bases at J; junction bases unmatched: 6. The CDR3 nucleotides read TGTGCCAGCAGTCATCTAGCGGGCGGCTACAATGAGCAGTTCTTC. It yields the protein CASSHLAGGYNEQFF.

The sample holds a few counts of this clonotype. CDR3 region: CASSETGVAGELFF. As DNA, the CDR3 is TGTGCCAGCAGCGAGACAGGGGTTGCCGGGGAGCTGTTTTTT. The rearrangement joins TRBV7-8 to TRBJ2-2; 8 bases are shared with TRBD1. The CDR3 runs 14 residues. Trimming removed 5 bases from V and 6 bases from J; junction bases left unmatched: 5. Germline V gene sequence: CDR1 SGHVS, CDR2 FQNEAQ. The entire variable domain, with the rest obtained from reference TRBV7-8 and TRBJ2-2, is as follows: GAGVSQSPRYKVAKRGQDVALRCDPISGHVSLFWYQQALGQGPEFLTYFQNEAQLDKSGLPSDRFFAERPEGSVSTLKIQRTQQEDSAVYLCASSETGVAGELFFGEGSRLTVL.

This clonotype was observed at least ten times. This chain connects TRBV7-2 to TRBJ1-6, with D unresolved. V was cut by 2 bases and J by 6 bases, with 5 bases left in between. Per the germline V gene, CDR1 is SGHTA and CDR2 is FQGNSA. This CDR3 comprises 13 residues. The CDR3 DNA reads as TGTGCCAGCAGCTTAATGCGTAATTCACCCCTCCACTTT. This encodes CASSLMRNSPLHF.

At least ten counts were recorded for this clonotype. This rearrangement joins TRBV4-1 to TRBJ1-2, with 7 bases fitting TRBD1. This CDR3 spans 17 amino acids. Germline V lookup: CDR1 MGHRA, CDR2 YSYEKL. Trimming at V came to 2 bases and at J to 7 bases, leaving 16 bases not matched to a gene. The CDR3 nucleotides are TGCGCCAGCAGCCAACCCGGGGGCGACAGGGTCGGCGGTGGCTACACCTTC. It is translated as CASSQPGGDRVGGGYTF.

On this clonotype itself: A junction end diverges from the germline sequence, so it may reflect a read error. The chain combines TRBV7-9 with TRBJ2-1; D is perhaps TRBD2 (5 bases). Per the germline V gene, CDR1 is SEHNR and CDR2 is FQNEAQ (reference sequence). The CDR3 runs 15 residues. The CDR3 DNA sequence: TGTGCCAGCAGCTTAGACCCTAGCTCCTACAATGAGAAGTTCTTC. Protein: CASSLDPSSYNEKFF.

The CDR3 coding sequence is TGTGCCAGCAGTCCACCCCACGGGACAGCTTACTCTTACACAGATACGCAGTATTTT. This gives the protein CASSPPHGTAYSYTDTQYF. V usage is TRBV28 and J usage is TRBJ2-3; 7 bases line up with TRBD1. The CDR3 length is 19 residues. V dropped 5 bases and J dropped 2; count of bases not matched to a gene: 19. Germline CDR1 and CDR2: MDHEN and SYDVKM.

The chain couples TRBV5-6 to TRBJ2-3; D perhaps matches TRBD1 (5 bases). Between the trimmed V and J ends, which lost 0 bases and 4 bases, there was a span of 12 bases. The V gene's germline CDR1 is SGHDT and CDR2 YYEEEE. The CDR3 is 15 amino acids. CDR3 DNA: TGTGCCAGCAGCTTGGGGCTAGGGGTCCCAGATACGCAGTATTTT. This encodes CASSLGLGVPDTQYF.

The chain recombines TRBV7-2 with TRBJ2-2; 13 positions match TRBD2. Trimming took 2 bases from V and 6 from J; bases not matched to a gene: 6. This CDR3 spans 17 amino acids. Per germline, CDR1 SGHTA and CDR2 FQGNSA. CDR3 in amino acids: CASSLSGLAGFSGELFF. The CDR3 DNA is TGTGCCAGCAGCTTATCGGGACTAGCGGGATTCTCCGGGGAGCTGTTTTTT. Variable domain in full (rest from reference TRBV7-2 and TRBJ2-2): GAGVSQSPSNKVTEKGKDVELRCDPISGHTALYWYRQSLGQGLEFLIYFQGNSAPDKSGLPSDRFSAERTGGSVSTLTIQRTQQEDSAVYLCASSLSGLAGFSGELFFGEGSRLTVL.

In its sample, this clonotype was seen a few times. The J gene is TRBJ2-2, the V gene TRBV2, with D hard to call. The germline gives CDR1 SNHLY, CDR2 FYNNEI. Deletions cut 2 bases from V and 3 bases from J, with 16 bases between. CDR3 length: 17 residues. Here the CDR3 DNA reads TGTGCCAGCAGTGAAATGCCCGACCTAAGGCACACCGGGGAGCTGTTTTTT. Its translation: CASSEMPDLRHTGELFF.

The chain carries TRBV27 and TRBJ1-6, with a possible D match to TRBD1 (6 bases). Germline V CDR1 and CDR2: MNHEY, SMNVEV (reference sequence). CDR3 length equals 15 residues. With 8 bases removed from V and 5 bases from J, the gap between germline ends came to 16 bases. This CDR3 is CASYVRQDHNSPLHF. CDR3 nucleotides: TGTGCCAGCTATGTTCGACAGGACCATAATTCACCCCTCCACTTT.

The sample holds a few counts of this clonotype. The chain combines TRBV7-2 with TRBJ2-3; TRBD2 might be the D (5 bases). CDR3 length: 15 amino acids. Trimming removed 4 bases at V and 5 bases at J, with 16 bases between. Germline V gene data show CDR1 as SGHTA and CDR2 as FQGNSA. The CDR3: CASSSLVQSLDTQYF. The CDR3 nucleotides read TGTGCCAGCAGCTCACTAGTACAGTCGTTAGATACGCAGTATTTT.

About this clonotype itself: This sequence is one base from a far larger clone and is likely a read error. The chain joins TRBV7-2 to TRBJ1-1; no reliable D call. This CDR3 spans 14 amino acids. CDR1 is SGHTA, CDR2 FQGNSA, per germline. The CDR3 coding sequence is TGTGCCAGCAGCTTAGGTCAAGAGAACGCTGAAGCTTTCTTT. Translation: CASSLGQENAEAFF.

This clonotype was seen only a few times. The rearrangement joins TRBV5-6 to TRBJ2-1; D not certain. V gave up 5 bases and J gave up 0 bases, with 15 bases separating them. The CDR3 is 16 amino acids. The germline CDR1 and CDR2 sequences are SGHDT and YYEEEE. The CDR3 nucleotides are TGTGCCAGCAGGGATTTCGACCTAACCTCCTACAATGAGCAGTTCTTC. Translation: CASRDFDLTSYNEQFF.

As regards this clonotype: A much more abundant neighbour one base away suggests this may be a read error. This CDR3 fails to terminate in the conserved phenylalanine or tryptophan, so it likely reflects a read error. The chain is built from TRBV7-6 and TRBJ1-5; D may be TRBD1 (6 bases). This CDR3 is 13 amino acids long. Germline V gene lookup returns CDR1 SGHVS and CDR2 FNYEAQ. The V gene lost 5 bases and the J gene lost 5 bases, with 10 bases spanning the gap. The CDR3 bases are TGTGCCAGCAGCCCTCGGGGGCATCAGCCCCAGCATTTG. It codes for CASSPRGHQPQHL.

The rearrangement links TRBV4-1 to TRBJ1-1; 9 nucleotides match TRBD1. Trimming took 5 bases from V and 5 from J; bases not matched to a gene: 6. The CDR3 has 14 residues. Per germline, CDR1 MGHRA and CDR2 YSYEKL. As DNA, the CDR3 is TGCGCCAGCAGCGTACAGGGGGCGGGGACTGAAGCTTTCTTT. Encoded protein: CASSVQGAGTEAFF.